This entry concerns a single T cell receptor (beta chain). Its target is not known. The sample comes from a study of CD8+ T cells in alopecia areata. Study outcomes and limitations: Compared with normal scalp, lesional scalp had higher clonality and more expanded CD8+ clones.

RNA extraction was followed by reverse transcription into cDNA, which acted as the sequencing template. Profiling relied on immunoSEQ multiplex PCR, and the TCRdb table lists in-frame clones only, not all of them. The sample lists some 100,000 clones; just under 60% were seen once. J was trimmed by 10 bases and V by 3 bases; bases with no gene match: 4. Germline assignment: CDR1 GTSNPN and CDR2 SVGIG (reference sequence). The CDR3 runs to 11 residues. Documented treatment: oral pan-JAK inhibitor, 5-10 mg twice daily. This sequence joins TRBV30 and TRBJ2-3, with 7 bases matching TRBD1. The sample here was CD8+ T cells sorted from blood, taken at approximately week 60, from a patient treated with tofacitinib. The sequence came from a human donor with alopecia areata. CDR3 sequence reads: CAWRQGQAQYF. The DNA for the CDR3 is TGTGCCTGGAGGCAAGGACAGGCGCAGTATTTT.